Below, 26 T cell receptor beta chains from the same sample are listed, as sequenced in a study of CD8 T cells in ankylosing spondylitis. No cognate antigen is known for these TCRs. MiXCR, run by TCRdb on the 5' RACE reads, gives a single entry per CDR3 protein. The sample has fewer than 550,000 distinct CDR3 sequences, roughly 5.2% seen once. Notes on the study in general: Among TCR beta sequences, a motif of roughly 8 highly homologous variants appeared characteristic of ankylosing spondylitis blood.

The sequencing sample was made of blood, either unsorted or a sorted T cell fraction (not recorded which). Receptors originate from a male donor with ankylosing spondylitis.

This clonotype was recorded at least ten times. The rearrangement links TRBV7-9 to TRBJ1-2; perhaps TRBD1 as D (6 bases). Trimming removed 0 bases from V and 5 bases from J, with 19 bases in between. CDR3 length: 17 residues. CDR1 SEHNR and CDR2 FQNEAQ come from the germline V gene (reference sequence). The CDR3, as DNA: TGTGCCAGCAGCTTAGCGGGGCTCCGGGGGCTAGAATATGGCTACACCTTC. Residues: CASSLAGLRGLEYGYTF.

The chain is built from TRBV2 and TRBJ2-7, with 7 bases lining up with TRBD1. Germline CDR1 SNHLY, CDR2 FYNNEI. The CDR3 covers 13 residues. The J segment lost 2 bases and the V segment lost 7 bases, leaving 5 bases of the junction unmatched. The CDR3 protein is CASTLDRAYEQYF. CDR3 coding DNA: TGTGCCAGCACCCTAGACAGGGCCTACGAGCAGTACTTC.

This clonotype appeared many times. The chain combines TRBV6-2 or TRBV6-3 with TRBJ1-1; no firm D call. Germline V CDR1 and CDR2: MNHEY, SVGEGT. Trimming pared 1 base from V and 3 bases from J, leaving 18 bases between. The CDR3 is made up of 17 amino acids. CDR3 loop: CASSYLNGEGFDTEAFF. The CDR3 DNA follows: TGTGCCAGCAGTTACTTAAACGGTGAGGGATTCGACACTGAAGCTTTCTTT.

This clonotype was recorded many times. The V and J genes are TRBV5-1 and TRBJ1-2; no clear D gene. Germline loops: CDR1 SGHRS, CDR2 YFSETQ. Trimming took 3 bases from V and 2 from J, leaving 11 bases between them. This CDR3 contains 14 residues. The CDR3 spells CASSSTHANYGYTF. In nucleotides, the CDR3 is TGCGCCAGCAGCTCTACTCACGCGAACTATGGCTACACCTTC.

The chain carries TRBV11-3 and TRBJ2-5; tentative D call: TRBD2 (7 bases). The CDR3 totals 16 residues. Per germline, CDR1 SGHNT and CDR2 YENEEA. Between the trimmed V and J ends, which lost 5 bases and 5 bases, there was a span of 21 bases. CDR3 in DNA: TGTGCCAGCAGCGCCTGGGGGGCGGGAGCTGGGGAGACCCAGTACTTC. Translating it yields CASSAWGAGAGETQYF.

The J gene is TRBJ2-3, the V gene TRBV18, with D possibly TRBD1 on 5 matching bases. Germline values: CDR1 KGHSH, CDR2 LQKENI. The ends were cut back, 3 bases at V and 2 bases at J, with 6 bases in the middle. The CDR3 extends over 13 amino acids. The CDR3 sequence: CASSPGATDTQYF. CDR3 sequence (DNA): TGTGCCAGCTCACCTGGGGCCACAGATACGCAGTATTTT.

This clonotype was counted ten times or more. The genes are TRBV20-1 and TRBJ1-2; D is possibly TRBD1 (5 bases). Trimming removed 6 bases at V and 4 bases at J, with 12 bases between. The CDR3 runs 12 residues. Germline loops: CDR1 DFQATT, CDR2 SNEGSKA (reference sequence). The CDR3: CSARGATYGYTF. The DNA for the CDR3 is TGCAGTGCCCGAGGGGCGACCTATGGCTACACCTTC.

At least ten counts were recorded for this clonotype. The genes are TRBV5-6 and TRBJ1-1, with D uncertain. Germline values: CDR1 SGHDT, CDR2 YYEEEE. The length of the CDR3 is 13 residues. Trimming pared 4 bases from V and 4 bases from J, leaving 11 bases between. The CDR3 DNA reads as TGTGCCAGCAGCCGGTTGGTGGGCACTGAAGCTTTCTTT. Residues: CASSRLVGTEAFF.

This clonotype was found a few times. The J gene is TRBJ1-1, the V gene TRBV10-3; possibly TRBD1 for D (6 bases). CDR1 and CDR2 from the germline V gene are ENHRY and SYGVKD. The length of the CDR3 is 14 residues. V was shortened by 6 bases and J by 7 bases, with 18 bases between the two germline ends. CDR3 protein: CAIRTRTGSGEAFF. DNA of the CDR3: TGTGCCATCAGGACCAGAACAGGGTCTGGTGAAGCTTTCTTT.

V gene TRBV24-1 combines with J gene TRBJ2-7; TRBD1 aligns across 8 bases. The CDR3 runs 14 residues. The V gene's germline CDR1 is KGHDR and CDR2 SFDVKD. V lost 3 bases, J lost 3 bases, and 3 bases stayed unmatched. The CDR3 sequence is CATSDTGGGYEQYF. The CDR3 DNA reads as TGTGCCACCAGTGATACAGGGGGAGGCTACGAGCAGTACTTC.

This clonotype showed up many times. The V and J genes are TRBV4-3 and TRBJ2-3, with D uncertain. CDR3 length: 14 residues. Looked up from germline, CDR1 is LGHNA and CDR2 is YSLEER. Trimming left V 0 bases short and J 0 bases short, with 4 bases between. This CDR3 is CASSQDHSTDTQYF. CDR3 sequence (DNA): TGCGCCAGCAGCCAAGATCACAGCACAGATACGCAGTATTTT.

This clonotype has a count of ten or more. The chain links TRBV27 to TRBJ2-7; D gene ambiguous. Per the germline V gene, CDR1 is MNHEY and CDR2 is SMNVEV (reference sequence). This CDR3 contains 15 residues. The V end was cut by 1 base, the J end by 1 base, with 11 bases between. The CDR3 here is CASSLYPERSYEQYF. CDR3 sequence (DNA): TGTGCCAGCAGTTTATATCCGGAAAGGTCCTACGAGCAGTACTTC.

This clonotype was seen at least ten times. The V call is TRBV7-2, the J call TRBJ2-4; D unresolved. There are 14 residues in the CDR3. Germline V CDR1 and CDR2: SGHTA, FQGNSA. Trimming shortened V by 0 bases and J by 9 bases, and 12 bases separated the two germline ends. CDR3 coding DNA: TGTGCCAGCAGCTTAGCTGGGGTCAACGGCATTCAGTACTTC. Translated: CASSLAGVNGIQYF.

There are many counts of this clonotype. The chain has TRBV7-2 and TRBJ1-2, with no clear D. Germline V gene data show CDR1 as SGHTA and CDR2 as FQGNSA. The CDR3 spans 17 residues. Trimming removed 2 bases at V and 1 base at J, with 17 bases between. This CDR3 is CASSLFHDSNFNYGYTF. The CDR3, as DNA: TGTGCCAGCAGCTTATTCCATGATTCCAACTTTAACTATGGCTACACCTTC. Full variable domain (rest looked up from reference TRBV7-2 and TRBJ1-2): GAGVSQSPSNKVTEKGKDVELRCDPISGHTALYWYRQSLGQGLEFLIYFQGNSAPDKSGLPSDRFSAERTGGSVSTLTIQRTQQEDSAVYLCASSLFHDSNFNYGYTFGSGTRLTVV.

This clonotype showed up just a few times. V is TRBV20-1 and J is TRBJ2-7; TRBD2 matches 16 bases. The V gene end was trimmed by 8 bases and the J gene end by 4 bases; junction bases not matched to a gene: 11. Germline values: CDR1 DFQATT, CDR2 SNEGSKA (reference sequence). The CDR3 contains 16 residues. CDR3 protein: CSISGTSGRAGYEQYF. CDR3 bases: TGCAGTATTTCTGGGACTAGCGGGAGGGCCGGGTACGAGCAGTACTTC.

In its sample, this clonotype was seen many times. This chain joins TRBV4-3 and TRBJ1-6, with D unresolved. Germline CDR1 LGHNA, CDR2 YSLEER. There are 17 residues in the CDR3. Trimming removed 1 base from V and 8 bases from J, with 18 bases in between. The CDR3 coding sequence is TGCGCCAGCAGCCAAGTCGAGGTCCCAGGCGCCTATTCACCCCTCCACTTT. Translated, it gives CASSQVEVPGAYSPLHF.

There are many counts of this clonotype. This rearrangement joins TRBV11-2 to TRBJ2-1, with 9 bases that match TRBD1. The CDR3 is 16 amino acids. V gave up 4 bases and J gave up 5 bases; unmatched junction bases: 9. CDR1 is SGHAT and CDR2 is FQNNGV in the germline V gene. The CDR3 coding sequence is TGTGCCAGCAGCTCCAGGCGGGGACAGGGAAACAATGAGCAGTTCTTC. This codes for CASSSRRGQGNNEQFF. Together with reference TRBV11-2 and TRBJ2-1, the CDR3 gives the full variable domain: EAGVAQSPRYKIIEKRQSVAFWCNPISGHATLYWYQQILGQGPKLLIQFQNNGVVDDSQLPKDRFSAERLKGVDSTLKIQPAKLEDSAVYLCASSSRRGQGNNEQFFGPGTRLTVL.

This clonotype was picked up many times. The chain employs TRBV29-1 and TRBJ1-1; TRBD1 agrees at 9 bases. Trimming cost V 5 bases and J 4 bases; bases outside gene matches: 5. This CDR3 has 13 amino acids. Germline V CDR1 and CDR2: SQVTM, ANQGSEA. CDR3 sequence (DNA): TGCAGCGTTCTACCGGGACAGGGCACTGAAGCTTTCTTT. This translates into CSVLPGQGTEAFF.

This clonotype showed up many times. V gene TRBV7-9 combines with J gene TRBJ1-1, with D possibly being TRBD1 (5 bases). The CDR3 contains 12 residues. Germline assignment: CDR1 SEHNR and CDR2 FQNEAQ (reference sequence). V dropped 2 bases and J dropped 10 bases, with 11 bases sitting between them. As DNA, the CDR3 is TGTGCCAGCAGCTTATTCCCCGGGGGAGCTTTCTTT. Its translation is CASSLFPGGAFF. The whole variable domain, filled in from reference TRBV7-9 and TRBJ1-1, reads DTGVSQNPRHKITKRGQNVTFRCDPISEHNRLYWYRQTLGQGPEFLTYFQNEAQLEKSRLLSDRFSAERPKGSFSTLEIQRTEQGDSAMYLCASSLFPGGAFFGQGTRLTVV.

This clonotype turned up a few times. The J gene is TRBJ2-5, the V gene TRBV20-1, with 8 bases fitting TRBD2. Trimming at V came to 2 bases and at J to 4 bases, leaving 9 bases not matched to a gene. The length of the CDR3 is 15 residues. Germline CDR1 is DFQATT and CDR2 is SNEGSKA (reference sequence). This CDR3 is CSARPSGTRIETQYF. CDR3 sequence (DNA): TGCAGTGCTAGACCCTCCGGGACTAGAATAGAGACCCAGTACTTC.

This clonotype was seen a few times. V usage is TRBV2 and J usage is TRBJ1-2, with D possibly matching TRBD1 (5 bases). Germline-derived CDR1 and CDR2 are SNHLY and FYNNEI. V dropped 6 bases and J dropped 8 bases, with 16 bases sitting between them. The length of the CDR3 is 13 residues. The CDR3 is CASSVNGGGGYTF. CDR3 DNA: TGTGCCAGCAGCGTCAACGGGGGTGGGGGCTACACCTTC.

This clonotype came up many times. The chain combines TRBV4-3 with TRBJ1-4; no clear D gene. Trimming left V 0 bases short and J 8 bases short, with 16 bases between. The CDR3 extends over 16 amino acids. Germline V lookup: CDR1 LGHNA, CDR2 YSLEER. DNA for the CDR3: TGCGCCAGCAGCCAAGATTTCGGGTCCGGTGGGGAAAAACTGTTTTTT. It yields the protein CASSQDFGSGGEKLFF.

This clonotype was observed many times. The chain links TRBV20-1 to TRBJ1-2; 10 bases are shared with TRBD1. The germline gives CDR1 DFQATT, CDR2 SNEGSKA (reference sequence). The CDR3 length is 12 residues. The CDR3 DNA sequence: TGCAGCGTGGACAGGGGGGTTAGGGGCTACACCTTC. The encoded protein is CSVDRGVRGYTF.

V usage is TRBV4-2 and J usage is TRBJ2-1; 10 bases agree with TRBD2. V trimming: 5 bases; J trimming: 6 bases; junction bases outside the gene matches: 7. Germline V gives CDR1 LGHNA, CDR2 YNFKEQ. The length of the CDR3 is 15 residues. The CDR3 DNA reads TGTGCCAGCAGCGACTGGGCTAGCGGGGGCAATGAGCAGTTCTTC. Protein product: CASSDWASGGNEQFF.

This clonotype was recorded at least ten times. Here the CDR3 DNA reads TGCAGTGCTAGAGATTTAGTCACCTCCTACGAGCAGTACTTC. It specifies CSARDLVTSYEQYF. The chain carries TRBV20-1 and TRBJ2-7, with unresolved D. The CDR3 extends over 14 amino acids. V lost 0 bases, J lost 0 bases, and 9 bases lay in between. Germline values: CDR1 DFQATT, CDR2 SNEGSKA (reference sequence).

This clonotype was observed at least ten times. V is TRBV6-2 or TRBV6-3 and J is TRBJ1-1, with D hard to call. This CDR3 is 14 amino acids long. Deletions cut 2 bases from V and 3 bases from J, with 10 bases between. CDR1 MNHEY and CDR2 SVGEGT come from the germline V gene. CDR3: CASSYAGVDTEAFF. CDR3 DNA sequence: TGTGCCAGCAGTTACGCCGGGGTGGACACTGAAGCTTTCTTT.